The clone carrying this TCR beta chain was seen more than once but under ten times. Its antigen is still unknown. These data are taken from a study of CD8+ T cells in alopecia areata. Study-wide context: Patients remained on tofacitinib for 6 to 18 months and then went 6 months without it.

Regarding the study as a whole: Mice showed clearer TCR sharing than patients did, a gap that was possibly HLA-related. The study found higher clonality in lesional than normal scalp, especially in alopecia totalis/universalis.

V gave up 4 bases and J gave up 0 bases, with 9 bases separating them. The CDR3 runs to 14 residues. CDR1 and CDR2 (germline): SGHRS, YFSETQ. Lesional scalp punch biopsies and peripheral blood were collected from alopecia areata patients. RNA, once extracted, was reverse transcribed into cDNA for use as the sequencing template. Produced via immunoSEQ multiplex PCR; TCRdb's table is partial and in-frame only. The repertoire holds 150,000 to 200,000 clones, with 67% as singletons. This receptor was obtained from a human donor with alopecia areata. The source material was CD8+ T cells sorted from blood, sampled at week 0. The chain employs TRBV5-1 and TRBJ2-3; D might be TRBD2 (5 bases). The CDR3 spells CASSPRGSTDTQYF. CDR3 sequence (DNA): TGCGCCAGCAGCCCCCGCGGGAGCACAGATACGCAGTATTTT.